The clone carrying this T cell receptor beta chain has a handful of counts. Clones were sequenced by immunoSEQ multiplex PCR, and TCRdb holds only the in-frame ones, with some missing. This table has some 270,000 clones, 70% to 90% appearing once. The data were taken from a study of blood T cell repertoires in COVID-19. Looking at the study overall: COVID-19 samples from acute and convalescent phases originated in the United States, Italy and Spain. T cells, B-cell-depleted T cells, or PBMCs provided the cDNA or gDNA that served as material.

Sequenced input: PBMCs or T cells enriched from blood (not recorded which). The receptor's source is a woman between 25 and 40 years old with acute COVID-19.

Here the CDR3 reads CASSLAPGGPGNGGEQYF. CDR3 DNA sequence: TGTGCCAGCAGCTTAGCTCCGGGGGGCCCCGGGAACGGGGGCGAGCAGTACTTC. This chain uses TRBV7-2 with TRBJ2-7; D is perhaps TRBD2 (7 bases). Trimming pared 0 bases from V and 6 bases from J, leaving 24 bases between. The CDR3 totals 18 residues. CDR1 is SGHTA, CDR2 FQGNSA, per germline.